The 3 T cell receptor beta chains presented below share a single source sample, sequenced in a study of cytomegalovirus exposure and HLA in healthy donors. The PCR ran on 60 Vbeta and 13 Jbeta primers. Produced via immunoSEQ multiplex PCR; TCRdb's table is partial and in-frame only. There are 130,000 to 150,000 clones in the sample; around 72% occur only once, and approximately 15% lies in the top ten. Sequencing was performed on PBMCs. The receptors derive from a human donor in good health.

CDR3 in amino acids: CASSYEIAGNTDTQYF. Written as DNA, the CDR3 is TGTGCCAGCAGTTACGAAATAGCGGGGAACACAGATACGCAGTATTTT. This chain connects TRBV6-6 to TRBJ2-3; 8 bases match TRBD2. The CDR3 runs 16 residues. J lost 2 bases, V lost 2 bases, and 6 bases had no gene match. In germline, CDR1 is MNHNY, CDR2 SVGAGI (reference sequence).

The genes are TRBV2 and TRBJ1-1, with D tentatively TRBD1 (6 bases). Trimming removed 5 bases from V and 1 base from J, with 8 bases in between. The CDR3 is 13 amino acids. From germline, CDR1 is SNHLY and CDR2 FYNNEI. This chain's CDR3 is CASSSRGNTEAFF. DNA of the CDR3: TGTGCCAGCAGTTCCAGGGGGAACACTGAAGCTTTCTTT.

The genes are TRBV5-6 and TRBJ2-2; a possible D gene is TRBD1 (5 bases). The germline CDR1 and CDR2 sequences are SGHDT and YYEEEE. The CDR3 spans 15 residues. The germline V and J ends were trimmed by 0 bases and 4 bases, with 10 bases remaining between them. The CDR3 DNA follows: TGTGCCAGCAGCTTGGTAGGGGTCGGCACCGGGGAGCTGTTTTTT. Translated, it gives CASSLVGVGTGELFF.